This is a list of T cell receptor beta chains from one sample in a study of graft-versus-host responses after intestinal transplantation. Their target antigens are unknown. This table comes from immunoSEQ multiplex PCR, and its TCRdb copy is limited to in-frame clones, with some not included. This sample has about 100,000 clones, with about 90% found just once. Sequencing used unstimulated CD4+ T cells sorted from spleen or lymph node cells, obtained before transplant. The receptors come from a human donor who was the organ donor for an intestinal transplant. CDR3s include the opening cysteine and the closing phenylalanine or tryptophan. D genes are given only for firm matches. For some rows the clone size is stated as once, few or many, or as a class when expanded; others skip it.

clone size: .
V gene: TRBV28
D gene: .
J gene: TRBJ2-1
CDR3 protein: CASRPRGRRDNEQFF
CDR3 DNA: TGTGCCAGCAGACCACGAGGGAGGCGCGACAATGAGCAGTTCTTC

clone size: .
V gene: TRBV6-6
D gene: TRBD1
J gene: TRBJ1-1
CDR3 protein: CASSGTGGGTEAFF
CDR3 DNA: TGTGCCAGCAGCGGAACAGGGGGAGGCACTGAAGCTTTCTTT

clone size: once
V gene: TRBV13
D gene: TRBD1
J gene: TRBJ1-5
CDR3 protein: CASSLRTGGVNQPQHF
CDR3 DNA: TGTGCCAGCAGCCTAAGGACAGGTGGAGTGAATCAGCCCCAGCATTTT

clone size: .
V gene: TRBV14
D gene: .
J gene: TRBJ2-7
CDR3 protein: CASSQKNRLSCEQYF
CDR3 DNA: TGTGCCAGCAGCCAAAAAAACCGACTGTCGTGCGAGCAGTACTTC

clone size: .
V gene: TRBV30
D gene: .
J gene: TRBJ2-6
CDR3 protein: CAWSISGANVLTF
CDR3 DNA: TGTGCCTGGAGCATATCTGGGGCCAACGTCCTGACTTTC

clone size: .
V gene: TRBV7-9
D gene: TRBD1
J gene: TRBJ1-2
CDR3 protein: CASSQGTGLNYGYTF
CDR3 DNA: TGTGCCAGCAGCCAGGGGACAGGACTAAACTATGGCTACACCTTC

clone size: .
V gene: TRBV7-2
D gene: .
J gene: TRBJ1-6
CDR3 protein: CASSFGQLNSPLHF
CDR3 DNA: TGTGCCAGCAGCTTTGGACAGCTTAATTCACCCCTCCACTTT

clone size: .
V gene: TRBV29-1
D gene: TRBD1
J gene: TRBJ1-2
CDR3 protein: CSVAHLGGGNYGYTF
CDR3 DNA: TGCAGCGTCGCGCATCTCGGAGGGGGCAACTATGGCTACACCTTC

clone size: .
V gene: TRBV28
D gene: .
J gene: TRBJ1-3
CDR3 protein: CASQNPGNTIYF
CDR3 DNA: TGTGCCAGCCAAAATCCTGGAAACACCATATATTTT

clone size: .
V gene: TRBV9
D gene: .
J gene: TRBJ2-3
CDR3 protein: CASSFRAGVIDTQYF
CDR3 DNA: TGTGCCAGCAGCTTCCGTGCAGGGGTCATAGATACGCAGTATTTT

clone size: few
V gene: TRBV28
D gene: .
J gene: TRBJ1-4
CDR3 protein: CASSFASAGWEKLFF
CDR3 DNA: TGTGCCAGCAGTTTTGCCTCGGCCGGTTGGGAAAAACTGTTTTTT

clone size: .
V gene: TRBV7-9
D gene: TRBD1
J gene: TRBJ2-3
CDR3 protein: CASSSGQVPRTDTQYF
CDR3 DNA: TGTGCCAGCAGCTCAGGACAGGTCCCACGCACAGATACGCAGTATTTT

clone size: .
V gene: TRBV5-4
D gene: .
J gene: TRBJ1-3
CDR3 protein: CASSLKSGRFSNTIYF
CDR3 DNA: TGTGCCAGCAGCTTGAAGTCGGGCCGCTTCTCGAACACCATATATTTT

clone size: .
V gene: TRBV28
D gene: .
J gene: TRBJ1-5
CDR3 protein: CASSSGNQPQHF
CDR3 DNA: TGTGCCAGCAGTTCCGGAAATCAGCCCCAGCATTTT

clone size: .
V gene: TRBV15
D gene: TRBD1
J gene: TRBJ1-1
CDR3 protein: CATSLGAGGKGYTEAFF
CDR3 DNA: TGTGCCACCAGCTTAGGGGCAGGGGGCAAGGGGTACACTGAAGCTTTCTTT

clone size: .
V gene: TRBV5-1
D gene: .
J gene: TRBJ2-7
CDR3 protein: CASKNAGSYEQYF
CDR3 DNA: TGCGCCAGCAAGAATGCAGGGTCCTACGAGCAGTACTTC

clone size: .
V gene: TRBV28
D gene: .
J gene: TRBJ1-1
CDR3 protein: CASSPGGSLWAFF
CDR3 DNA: TGTGCCAGCAGTCCCGGGGGATCATTGTGGGCTTTCTTT

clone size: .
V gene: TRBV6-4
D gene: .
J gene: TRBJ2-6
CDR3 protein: CASGGSGANVLTF
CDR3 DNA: TGTGCCAGCGGGGGCTCTGGGGCCAACGTCCTGACTTTC

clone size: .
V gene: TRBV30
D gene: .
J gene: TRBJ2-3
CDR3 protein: CAWRTAGSRTDTQYF
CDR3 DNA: TGTGCCTGGAGGACCGCGGGTAGTCGCACAGATACGCAGTATTTT

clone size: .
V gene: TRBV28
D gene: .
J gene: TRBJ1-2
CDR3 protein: CASSLAYMIYGYTF
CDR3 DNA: TGTGCCAGCAGTTTGGCTTACATGATCTATGGCTACACCTTC

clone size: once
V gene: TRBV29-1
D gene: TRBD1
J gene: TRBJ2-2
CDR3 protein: CSARQTGTGGFSRAGELFF
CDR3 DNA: TGCAGCGCCAGACAAACTGGGACAGGGGGTTTTTCCCGAGCCGGGGAGCTGTTTTTT

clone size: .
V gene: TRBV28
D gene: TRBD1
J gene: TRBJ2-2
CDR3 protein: CASTPSRGRVGELFF
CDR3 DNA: TGTGCCAGCACCCCCAGCAGGGGGCGGGTCGGGGAGCTGTTTTTT

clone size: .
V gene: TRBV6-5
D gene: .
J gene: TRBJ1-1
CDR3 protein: CASSYGRRNTEAFF
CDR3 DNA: TGTGCCAGCAGTTACGGGCGAAGGAACACTGAAGCTTTCTTT

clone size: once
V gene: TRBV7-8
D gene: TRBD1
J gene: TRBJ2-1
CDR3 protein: CASSPSTGVANEQFF
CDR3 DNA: TGTGCCAGCAGCCCAAGCACAGGGGTGGCCAATGAGCAGTTCTTC

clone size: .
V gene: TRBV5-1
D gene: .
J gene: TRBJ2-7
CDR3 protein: CASSLAGTYYEQYF
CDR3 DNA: TGCGCCAGCAGCTTGGCAGGGACATACTACGAGCAGTACTTC

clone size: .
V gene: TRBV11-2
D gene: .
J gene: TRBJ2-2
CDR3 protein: CASSVSRANTGELFF
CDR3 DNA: TGTGCCAGCAGCGTTTCGCGGGCGAACACCGGGGAGCTGTTTTTT

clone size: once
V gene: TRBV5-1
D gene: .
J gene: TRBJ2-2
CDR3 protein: CASSLTGTGELFF
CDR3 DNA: TGCGCCAGCAGCTTGACGGGGACCGGGGAGCTGTTTTTT

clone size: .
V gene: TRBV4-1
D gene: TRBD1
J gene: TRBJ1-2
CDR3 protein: CASSRPGQGNYGYTF
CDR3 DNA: TGCGCCAGCAGCCGGCCGGGACAGGGGAATTATGGCTACACCTTC

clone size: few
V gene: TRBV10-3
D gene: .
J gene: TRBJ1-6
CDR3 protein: CAISESRENSPLHF
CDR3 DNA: TGTGCCATCAGTGAGTCAAGGGAGAATTCACCCCTCCACTTT

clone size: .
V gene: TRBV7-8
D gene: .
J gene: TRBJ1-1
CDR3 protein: CASSLSGGMNTEAFF
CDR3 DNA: TGTGCCAGCAGCTTATCGGGGGGCATGAACACTGAAGCTTTCTTT

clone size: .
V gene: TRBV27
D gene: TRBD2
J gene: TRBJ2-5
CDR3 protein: CASSFLAGSETQYF
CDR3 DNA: TGTGCCAGCAGTTTCCTAGCGGGTAGTGAGACCCAGTACTTC

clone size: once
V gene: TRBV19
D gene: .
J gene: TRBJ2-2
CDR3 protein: CASMRAITNTGELFF
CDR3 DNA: TGTGCCAGTATGAGGGCCATAACGAACACCGGGGAGCTGTTTTTT

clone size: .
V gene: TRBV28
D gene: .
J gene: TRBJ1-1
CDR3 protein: CASSLRPLFGGENTEAFF
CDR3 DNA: TGTGCCAGCAGTTTAAGGCCCCTTTTCGGGGGTGAGAACACTGAAGCTTTCTTT

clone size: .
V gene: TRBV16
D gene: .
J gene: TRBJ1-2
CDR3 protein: CASSPYNSISYGYTF
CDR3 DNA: TGTGCCAGCAGCCCCTATAACTCAATCAGCTATGGCTACACCTTC

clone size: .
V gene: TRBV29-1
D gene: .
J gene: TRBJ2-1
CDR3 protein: CSVKPKGRWNNEQFF
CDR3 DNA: TGCAGCGTGAAACCCAAAGGTAGATGGAACAATGAGCAGTTCTTC

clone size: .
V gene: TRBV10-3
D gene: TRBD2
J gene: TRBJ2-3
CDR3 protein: CAISYARGSTDTQYF
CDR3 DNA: TGTGCCATCAGTTACGCGCGGGGGAGCACAGATACGCAGTATTTT

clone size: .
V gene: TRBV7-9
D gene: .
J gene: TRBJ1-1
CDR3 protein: CASSYDSSNTEAFF
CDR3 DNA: TGTGCCAGCAGTTACGACAGCTCGAACACTGAAGCTTTCTTT

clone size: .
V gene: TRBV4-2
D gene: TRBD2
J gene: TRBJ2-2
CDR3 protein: CASSQETSGGAESRTGELFF
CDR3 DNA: TGTGCCAGCAGCCAAGAGACTAGCGGGGGGGCCGAGTCTAGAACCGGGGAGCTGTTTTTT

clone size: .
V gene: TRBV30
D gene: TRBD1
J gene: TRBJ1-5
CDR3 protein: CAWSPDRGSNQPQHF
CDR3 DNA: TGTGCCTGGAGTCCGGACAGGGGCAGCAATCAGCCCCAGCATTTT

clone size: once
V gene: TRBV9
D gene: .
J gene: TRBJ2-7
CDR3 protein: CASSEAGRSYEQYF
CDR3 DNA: TGTGCCAGCAGCGAGGCAGGGCGATCCTACGAGCAGTACTTC

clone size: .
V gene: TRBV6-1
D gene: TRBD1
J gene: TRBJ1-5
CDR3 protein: CASSEARQGASNQPQHF
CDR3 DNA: TGTGCCAGCAGTGAAGCGCGGCAGGGGGCAAGCAATCAGCCCCAGCATTTT

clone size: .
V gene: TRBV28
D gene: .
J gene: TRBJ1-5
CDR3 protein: CASSFRSAAGRSNQPQHF
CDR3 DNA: TGTGCCAGCAGTTTTCGGTCGGCCGCAGGTCGTAGCAATCAGCCCCAGCATTTT

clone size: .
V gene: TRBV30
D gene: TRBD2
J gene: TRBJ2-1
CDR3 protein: CAWSVLAGGVNEQFF
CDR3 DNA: TGTGCCTGGAGTGTACTGGCCGGGGGGGTCAATGAGCAGTTCTTC

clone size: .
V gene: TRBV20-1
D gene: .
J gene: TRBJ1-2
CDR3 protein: CSASGNYGYTF
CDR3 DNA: TGCAGTGCTAGCGGTAACTATGGCTACACCTTC

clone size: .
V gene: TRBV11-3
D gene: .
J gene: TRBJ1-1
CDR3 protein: CASSLQGQDTEAFF
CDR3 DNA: TGTGCCAGCAGCTTACAGGGGCAGGACACTGAAGCTTTCTTT

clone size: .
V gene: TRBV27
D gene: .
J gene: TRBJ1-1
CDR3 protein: CASSGGAGRRRNTEAFF
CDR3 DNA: TGTGCCAGCAGTGGGGGGGCGGGGCGCCGGAGGAACACTGAAGCTTTCTTT

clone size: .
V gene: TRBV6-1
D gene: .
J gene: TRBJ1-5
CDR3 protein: CASSEAAHNMNRARPQHF
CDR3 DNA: TGTGCCAGCAGTGAAGCCGCACACAATATGAACAGGGCCAGACCCCAGCATTTT

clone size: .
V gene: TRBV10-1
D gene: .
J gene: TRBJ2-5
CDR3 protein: CASSGRVVGGGGVETQYF
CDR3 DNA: TGCGCCAGCAGTGGGCGGGTGGTAGGGGGGGGCGGGGTAGAGACCCAGTACTTC

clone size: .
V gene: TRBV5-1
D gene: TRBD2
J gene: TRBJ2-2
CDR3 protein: CASSLAGLAGGTNTGELFF
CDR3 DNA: TGCGCCAGCAGCTTGGCTGGACTAGCGGGGGGTACGAACACCGGGGAGCTGTTTTTT

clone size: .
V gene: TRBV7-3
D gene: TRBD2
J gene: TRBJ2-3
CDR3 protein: CASSFSGGTQYF
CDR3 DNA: TGTGCCAGCAGCTTTAGCGGGGGTACGCAGTATTTT

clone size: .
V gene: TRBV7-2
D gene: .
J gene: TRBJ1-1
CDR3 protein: CASREVPTEAFF
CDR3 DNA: TGTGCCAGCAGAGAAGTCCCCACCGAGGCTTTCTTT

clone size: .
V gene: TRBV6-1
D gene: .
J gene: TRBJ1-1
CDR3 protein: CASSELRRGTEAFF
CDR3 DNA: TGTGCCAGCAGCGAATTACGGAGGGGCACTGAAGCTTTCTTT

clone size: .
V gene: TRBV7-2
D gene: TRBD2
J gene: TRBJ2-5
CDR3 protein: CASRMGLAGKETQYF
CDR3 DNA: TGTGCCAGCAGAATGGGACTAGCGGGAAAAGAGACCCAGTACTTC

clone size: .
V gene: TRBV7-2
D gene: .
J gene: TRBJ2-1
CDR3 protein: CASSFPTAYNEQFF
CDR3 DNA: TGTGCCAGCAGCTTTCCCACAGCCTACAATGAGCAGTTCTTC